These T cell receptor beta chains were read from a single sample in a study of naive and memory T cell subsets. TCRdb used MiXCR to reprocess the 5' RACE reads, holding one entry per CDR3 protein. The sample has roughly 60,000 distinct CDR3 sequences, 7% to 8.5% seen once; the top ten hold almost 10%. The receptor set was obtained from a male donor in good health. CDR3s include the opening cysteine and the closing phenylalanine or tryptophan. Each record gives: V gene, clone size, J gene, D gene, CDR3 DNA, CDR3 protein. D genes are given only for firm matches. Clone size, where shown, is once, few, many, or a class for clones that have expanded.

V gene: TRBV12-3/TRBV12-4; clone size: few; J gene: TRBJ2-6; D gene: TRBD1; CDR3 DNA: TGTGCCAGCAGCAAGGGGACAGGGGGAACGAGGGCCAACGTCCTGACTTTC; CDR3 protein: CASSKGTGGTRANVLTF
V gene: TRBV7-9; clone size: -; J gene: TRBJ2-5; D gene: -; CDR3 DNA: TGTGCCAGCAGCTTTAATACCGGCGACGTTGGCGTGTCCCAGTACTTC; CDR3 protein: CASSFNTGDVGVSQYF
V gene: TRBV12-3/TRBV12-4; clone size: -; J gene: TRBJ2-7; D gene: -; CDR3 DNA: TGTGCCAGCAGTTTTTTTATGGGGACCGGTTACGAGCAGTACTTC; CDR3 protein: CASSFFMGTGYEQYF
V gene: TRBV6-5; clone size: many; J gene: TRBJ1-1; D gene: -; CDR3 DNA: TGTGCCAGCAGTTACTCGAGGGCCACCCCGAACACTGAAGCTTTCTTT; CDR3 protein: CASSYSRATPNTEAFF
V gene: TRBV12-5; clone size: many; J gene: TRBJ1-5; D gene: -; CDR3 DNA: TGTGCTAGTGGCCTCGAAGGGATTCAGCCCCAGCATTTT; CDR3 protein: CASGLEGIQPQHF
V gene: TRBV10-3; clone size: few; J gene: TRBJ1-5; D gene: -; CDR3 DNA: TGTGCCATCAGTTCAGGGGATCAGCCCCAGCATTTT; CDR3 protein: CAISSGDQPQHF
V gene: TRBV28; clone size: -; J gene: TRBJ2-1; D gene: -; CDR3 DNA: TGTGCCAGCACGCAGGGGTACAATGAGCAGTTCTTC; CDR3 protein: CASTQGYNEQFF
V gene: TRBV11-2; clone size: many; J gene: TRBJ2-5; D gene: TRBD2; CDR3 DNA: TGTGCCAGCAGCTTTCCCTCCCCCGGGACTAGCGGCGCTCCGGAGACAGAGACCCAGTACTTC; CDR3 protein: CASSFPSPGTSGAPETETQYF
V gene: TRBV6-6; clone size: many; J gene: TRBJ2-7; D gene: -; CDR3 DNA: TGTGCCAGCAGTTCCTCGAGGCAGGGAGCCTACGAGCAGTACTTC; CDR3 protein: CASSSSRQGAYEQYF
V gene: TRBV7-2; clone size: -; J gene: TRBJ2-7; D gene: -; CDR3 DNA: TGTGCCAGCAGCTTTAGAGAGGGAATTGATGCCTACGAGCAGTACTTC; CDR3 protein: CASSFREGIDAYEQYF
V gene: TRBV13; clone size: few; J gene: TRBJ1-1; D gene: -; CDR3 DNA: TGTGCCAGCAGCGACGGGAGGGCTGAAGCTTTCTTT; CDR3 protein: CASSDGRAEAFF
V gene: TRBV6-1; clone size: few; J gene: TRBJ2-2; D gene: -; CDR3 DNA: TGTGCCAGCACCGAGATACAGGTTAACACCGGGGAGCTGTTTTTT; CDR3 protein: CASTEIQVNTGELFF
V gene: TRBV6-5; clone size: many; J gene: TRBJ2-2; D gene: -; CDR3 DNA: TGTGCCAGCAGACCGGGGGACAGCTTGAACACCGGGGAGCTGTTTTTT; CDR3 protein: CASRPGDSLNTGELFF
V gene: TRBV5-5; clone size: -; J gene: TRBJ2-3; D gene: -; CDR3 DNA: TGTGACAGCAGCTTGGATTGGACTATAAGATTGCAGTATTTT; CDR3 protein: CDSSLDWTIRLQYF
V gene: TRBV5-5; clone size: -; J gene: TRBJ2-1; D gene: TRBD2; CDR3 DNA: TGTGCCAGCATCTCCGTGCTAGCGGGGGTTAATGAGCAGTTCTTC; CDR3 protein: CASISVLAGVNEQFF
V gene: TRBV20-1; clone size: many; J gene: TRBJ1-6; D gene: -; CDR3 DNA: TGCAGTGCTAGAGAAACCAGAGGAGATATGGATTCACCCCTCCACTTT; CDR3 protein: CSARETRGDMDSPLHF
V gene: TRBV6-1; clone size: -; J gene: TRBJ2-1; D gene: -; CDR3 DNA: TGTGCCAGCAGTGAAACGGACGGTGCCTCAGGGGAGCAGTTCTTC; CDR3 protein: CASSETDGASGEQFF
V gene: TRBV12-5; clone size: -; J gene: TRBJ1-4; D gene: -; CDR3 DNA: TGTGCTAGTGATGCAGGGACGGAGTATGAAAAACTGTTTTTT; CDR3 protein: CASDAGTEYEKLFF
V gene: TRBV6-5; clone size: many; J gene: TRBJ2-3; D gene: TRBD2; CDR3 DNA: TGTGCCAGCAGGGACGACACCGGGACTAGGGGAGATACGCAGTATTTT; CDR3 protein: CASRDDTGTRGDTQYF
V gene: TRBV20-1; clone size: few; J gene: TRBJ1-5; D gene: -; CDR3 DNA: TGCAGTGCTAGAATCGGCAGTGAACAGCCCCAGCATTTT; CDR3 protein: CSARIGSEQPQHF
V gene: TRBV20-1; clone size: -; J gene: TRBJ2-1; D gene: TRBD2; CDR3 DNA: TGCAGTGCCCAGCGGGAGGTAGAGCAGTTCTTC; CDR3 protein: CSAQREVEQFF
V gene: TRBV7-9; clone size: few; J gene: TRBJ2-7; D gene: TRBD1; CDR3 DNA: TGTGCCAGCAGCGGACAGGGGGTATACGAGCAGTACTTC; CDR3 protein: CASSGQGVYEQYF
V gene: TRBV12-3/TRBV12-4; clone size: few; J gene: TRBJ1-4; D gene: TRBD1; CDR3 DNA: TGTGCCAGCAGTCGGGACAGGGGTTCGGAAAAACTGTTTTTT; CDR3 protein: CASSRDRGSEKLFF
V gene: TRBV20-1; clone size: many; J gene: TRBJ2-3; D gene: -; CDR3 DNA: TGCAGTGCTAGAGTAACAGATACGCAGTATTTT; CDR3 protein: CSARVTDTQYF
V gene: TRBV20-1; clone size: many; J gene: TRBJ2-7; D gene: TRBD2; CDR3 DNA: TGCAGTGCGAAGGAACTAGCGGGAGGACCCTACGAGCAGTACTTC; CDR3 protein: CSAKELAGGPYEQYF
V gene: TRBV2; clone size: few; J gene: TRBJ2-7; D gene: TRBD2; CDR3 DNA: TGTGCCACCGATAGCGGGAGTGGCGAGCAGTACTTC; CDR3 protein: CATDSGSGEQYF
V gene: TRBV12-3/TRBV12-4; clone size: -; J gene: TRBJ1-1; D gene: -; CDR3 DNA: TGTGCCAGCGACCCGGGGGTCCCCACTGAAGCTTTCTTT; CDR3 protein: CASDPGVPTEAFF
V gene: TRBV18; clone size: -; J gene: TRBJ2-7; D gene: -; CDR3 DNA: TGTGCCAGCTCATCAGATACAGGGAGCTCCTACGAGCAGTACTTC; CDR3 protein: CASSSDTGSSYEQYF
V gene: TRBV18; clone size: many; J gene: TRBJ1-5; D gene: -; CDR3 DNA: TGTGCCAGCTCGCAGGGCACAAGGGGTCGGGCCCAGCATTTT; CDR3 protein: CASSQGTRGRAQHF
V gene: TRBV7-2; clone size: -; J gene: TRBJ2-7; D gene: -; CDR3 DNA: TGTGCCAGCAGCTTAACAAGGTGGGAGCAGTACTTC; CDR3 protein: CASSLTRWEQYF
V gene: TRBV18; clone size: -; J gene: TRBJ1-4; D gene: -; CDR3 DNA: TGTGCCAGCTCACTTAACAATTGGAGGACGACTAATGAAAAACTGTTTTTT; CDR3 protein: CASSLNNWRTTNEKLFF
V gene: TRBV19; clone size: many; J gene: TRBJ1-1; D gene: TRBD1; CDR3 DNA: TGTGCCAGTAGTATAGTCGGGACAGGGGAAGGTTATACTGAAGCTTTCTTT; CDR3 protein: CASSIVGTGEGYTEAFF
V gene: TRBV7-9; clone size: -; J gene: TRBJ2-5; D gene: TRBD1; CDR3 DNA: TGTGCCAGCAGCCCCGGGACAGGTCTAGAGACCCAGTACTTC; CDR3 protein: CASSPGTGLETQYF
V gene: TRBV6-1; clone size: many; J gene: TRBJ1-1; D gene: -; CDR3 DNA: TGTGCCAGCAGTGAAGACGGTGGGATGGGGAACACTGAAGCTTTCTTT; CDR3 protein: CASSEDGGMGNTEAFF
V gene: TRBV5-4; clone size: -; J gene: TRBJ2-1; D gene: TRBD2; CDR3 DNA: TGTGCCAGCAGCCGAGACTCAGGACTAGCGGTCGACAATGAGCAGTTCTTC; CDR3 protein: CASSRDSGLAVDNEQFF
V gene: TRBV7-2; clone size: many; J gene: TRBJ2-3; D gene: -; CDR3 DNA: TGTGCCAGCAGCCCCGGGGTAGCTACCCCAGATACGCAGTATTTT; CDR3 protein: CASSPGVATPDTQYF
V gene: TRBV12-3/TRBV12-4; clone size: many; J gene: TRBJ2-4; D gene: -; CDR3 DNA: TGTGCCAGCAGCCCTGCAAGGGGAGAGGTTGTTTTATCGGCCAAAAACATTCAGTACTTC; CDR3 protein: CASSPARGEVVLSAKNIQYF
V gene: TRBV13; clone size: few; J gene: TRBJ1-6; D gene: -; CDR3 DNA: TGTGCCAGCAGCTTAGTAGGGGACTATAATTCACCCCTCCACTTT; CDR3 protein: CASSLVGDYNSPLHF
V gene: TRBV20-1; clone size: many; J gene: TRBJ1-2; D gene: -; CDR3 DNA: TGCAGTGCTCGCCACGTCCCGGGACGGGAGTCCTATGGCTACACCTTC; CDR3 protein: CSARHVPGRESYGYTF
V gene: TRBV3-1; clone size: many; J gene: TRBJ2-7; D gene: TRBD2; CDR3 DNA: TGTGCCAGCAGCCCGAGCGTGGCGGGGGGTTTCTACGAGCAGTACTTC; CDR3 protein: CASSPSVAGGFYEQYF
V gene: TRBV19; clone size: -; J gene: TRBJ2-1; D gene: TRBD2; CDR3 DNA: TGTGCCAGTAGGCTACTAGCGGGGGATGTCAATGAGCAGTTCTTC; CDR3 protein: CASRLLAGDVNEQFF
V gene: TRBV6-1; clone size: -; J gene: TRBJ2-7; D gene: TRBD2; CDR3 DNA: TGTGCCAGCAGCCCCAACGGACTAGCGAGCAGCGAGCAGTACTTC; CDR3 protein: CASSPNGLASSEQYF
V gene: TRBV29-1; clone size: few; J gene: TRBJ1-3; D gene: -; CDR3 DNA: TGCAGCGTTGAAGATCTTAGGGGGTCAGGAGGGAACACCATATATTTT; CDR3 protein: CSVEDLRGSGGNTIYF